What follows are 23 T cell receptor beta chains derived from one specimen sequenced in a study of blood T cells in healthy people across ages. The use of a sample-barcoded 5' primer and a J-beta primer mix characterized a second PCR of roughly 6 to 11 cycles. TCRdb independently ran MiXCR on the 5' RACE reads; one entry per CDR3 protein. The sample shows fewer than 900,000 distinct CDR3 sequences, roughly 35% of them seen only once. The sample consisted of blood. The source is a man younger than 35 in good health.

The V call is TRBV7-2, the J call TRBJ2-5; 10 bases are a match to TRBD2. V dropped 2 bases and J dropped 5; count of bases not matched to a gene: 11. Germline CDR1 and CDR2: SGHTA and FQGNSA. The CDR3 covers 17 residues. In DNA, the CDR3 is TGTGCCAGCAGCTTATCCGGACTAGCGGAAGAGGGCGAGACCCAGTACTTC. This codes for CASSLSGLAEEGETQYF.

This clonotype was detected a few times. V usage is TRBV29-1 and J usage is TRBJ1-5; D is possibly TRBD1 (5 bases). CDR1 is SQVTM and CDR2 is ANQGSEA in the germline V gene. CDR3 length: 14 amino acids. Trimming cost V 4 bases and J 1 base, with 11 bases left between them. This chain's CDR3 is CSVVIGESNQPQHF. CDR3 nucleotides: TGCAGCGTTGTTATAGGGGAAAGCAATCAGCCCCAGCATTTT.

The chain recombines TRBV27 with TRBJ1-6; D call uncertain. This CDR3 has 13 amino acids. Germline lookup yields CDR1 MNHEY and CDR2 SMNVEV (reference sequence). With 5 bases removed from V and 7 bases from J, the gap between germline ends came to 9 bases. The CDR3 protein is CASSPVQNSPLHF. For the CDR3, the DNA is TGTGCCAGCAGTCCCGTACAGAATTCACCCCTCCACTTT.

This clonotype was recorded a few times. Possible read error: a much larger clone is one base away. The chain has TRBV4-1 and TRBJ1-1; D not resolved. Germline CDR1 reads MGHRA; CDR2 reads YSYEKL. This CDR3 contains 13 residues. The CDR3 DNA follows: TGCGGCAGCAGCCAAGATGAGGCAACTGAAGCTTTCTTT. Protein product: CGSSQDEATEAFF.

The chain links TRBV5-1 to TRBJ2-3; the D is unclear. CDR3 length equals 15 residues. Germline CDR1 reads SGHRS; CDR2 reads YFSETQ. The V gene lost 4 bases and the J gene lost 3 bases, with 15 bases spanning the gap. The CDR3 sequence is CASSHTQSRTDTQYF. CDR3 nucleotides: TGCGCCAGCAGCCATACTCAGTCAAGAACAGATACGCAGTATTTT.

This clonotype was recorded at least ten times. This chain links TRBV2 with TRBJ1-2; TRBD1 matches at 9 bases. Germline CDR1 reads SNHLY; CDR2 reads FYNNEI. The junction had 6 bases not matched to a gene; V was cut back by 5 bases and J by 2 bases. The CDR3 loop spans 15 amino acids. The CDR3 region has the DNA TGTGCCAGCAGTAGGGGACAGGGACCCAACTATGGCTACACCTTC. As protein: CASSRGQGPNYGYTF.

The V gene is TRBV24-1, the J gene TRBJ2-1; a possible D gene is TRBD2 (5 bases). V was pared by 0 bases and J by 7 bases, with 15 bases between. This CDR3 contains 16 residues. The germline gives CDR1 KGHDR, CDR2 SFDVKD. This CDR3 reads CATSDLTRAGSNEQFF. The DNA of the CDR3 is TGTGCCACCAGTGATTTGACTAGGGCCGGGTCGAATGAGCAGTTCTTC.

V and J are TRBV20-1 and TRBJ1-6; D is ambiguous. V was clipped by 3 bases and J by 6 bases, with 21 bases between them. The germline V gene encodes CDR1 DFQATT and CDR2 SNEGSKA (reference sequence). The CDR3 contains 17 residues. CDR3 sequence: CSARDRTGSLFNSPLHF. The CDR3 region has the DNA TGCAGTGCTAGGGATCGGACGGGAAGCCTTTTTAATTCACCCCTCCACTTT.

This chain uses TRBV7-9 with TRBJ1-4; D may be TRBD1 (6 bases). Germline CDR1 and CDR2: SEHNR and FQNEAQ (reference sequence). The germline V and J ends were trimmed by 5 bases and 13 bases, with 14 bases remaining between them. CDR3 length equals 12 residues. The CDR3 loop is CASSLTGMGLFF. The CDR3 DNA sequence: TGTGCCAGCAGCCTAACAGGGATGGGACTGTTTTTT.

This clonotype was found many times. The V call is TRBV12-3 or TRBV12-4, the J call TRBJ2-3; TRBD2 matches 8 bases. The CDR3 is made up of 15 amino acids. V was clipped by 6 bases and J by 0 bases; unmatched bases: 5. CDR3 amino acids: CASSFGGGSTDTQYF. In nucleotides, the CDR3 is TGTGCCAGCAGCTTCGGGGGGGGAAGCACAGATACGCAGTATTTT.

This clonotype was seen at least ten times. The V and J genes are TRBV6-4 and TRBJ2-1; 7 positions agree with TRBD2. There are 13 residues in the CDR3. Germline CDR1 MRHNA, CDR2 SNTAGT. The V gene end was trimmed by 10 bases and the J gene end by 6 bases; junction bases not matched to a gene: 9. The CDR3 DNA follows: TGTGCCACCGCGACTAGCCCGGGCAATGAGCAGTTCTTC. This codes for CATATSPGNEQFF.

DNA for the CDR3: TGCAGTGCTAGCGTCCCCGAGGCAGGGGGTCTGGAGACCCAGTACTTC. Translating gives CSASVPEAGGLETQYF. The genes are TRBV20-1 and TRBJ2-5, with 7 bases identical to TRBD1. The CDR3 runs to 16 residues. The ends lost 3 bases at V and 5 bases at J; junction bases unmatched: 15. Germline V CDR1 and CDR2: DFQATT, SNEGSKA (reference sequence).

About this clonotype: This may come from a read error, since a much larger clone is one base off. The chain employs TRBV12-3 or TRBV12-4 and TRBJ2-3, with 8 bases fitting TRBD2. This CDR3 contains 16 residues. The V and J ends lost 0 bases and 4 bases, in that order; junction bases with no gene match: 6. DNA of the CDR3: TGTGCCAGCAGTTTAGCGGACAGCGGGGGCGCAGATACGCAGTATTTT. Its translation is CASSLADSGGADTQYF.

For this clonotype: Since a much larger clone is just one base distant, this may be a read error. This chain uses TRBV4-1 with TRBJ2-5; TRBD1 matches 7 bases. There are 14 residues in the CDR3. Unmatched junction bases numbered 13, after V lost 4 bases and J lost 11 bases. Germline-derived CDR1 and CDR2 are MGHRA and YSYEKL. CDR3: CASSPGTEYNEQYF. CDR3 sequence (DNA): TGCGCCAGCAGCCCCGGGACAGAATACAATGAGCAGTACTTC.

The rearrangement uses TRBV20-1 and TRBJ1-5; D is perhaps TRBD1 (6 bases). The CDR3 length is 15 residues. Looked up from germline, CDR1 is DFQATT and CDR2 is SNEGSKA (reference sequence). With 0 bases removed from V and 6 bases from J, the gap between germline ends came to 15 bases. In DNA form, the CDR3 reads TGCAGTGCTAGAGATAACAGGGCAGTCTTTCAGCCCCAGCATTTT. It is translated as CSARDNRAVFQPQHF.

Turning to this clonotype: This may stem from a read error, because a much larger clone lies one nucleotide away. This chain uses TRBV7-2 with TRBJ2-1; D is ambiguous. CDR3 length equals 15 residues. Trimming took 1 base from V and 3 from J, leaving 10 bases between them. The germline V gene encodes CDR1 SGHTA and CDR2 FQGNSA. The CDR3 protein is CASSLDQESYNEQFF. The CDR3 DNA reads TGTGCCAGCAGCTTAGATCAGGAAAGCTACAATGAGCAGTTCTTC.

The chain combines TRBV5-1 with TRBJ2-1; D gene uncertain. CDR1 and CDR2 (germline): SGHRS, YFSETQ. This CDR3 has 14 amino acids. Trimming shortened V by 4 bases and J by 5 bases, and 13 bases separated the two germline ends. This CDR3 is CASSRNVRDNEQFF. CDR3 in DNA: TGCGCCAGCAGCCGTAATGTAAGGGACAATGAGCAGTTCTTC. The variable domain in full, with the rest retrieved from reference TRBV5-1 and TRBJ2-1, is KAGVTQTPRYLIKTRGQQVTLSCSPISGHRSVSWYQQTPGQGLQFLFEYFSETQRNKGNFPGRFSGRQFSNSRSEMNVSTLELGDSALYLCASSRNVRDNEQFFGPGTRLTVL.

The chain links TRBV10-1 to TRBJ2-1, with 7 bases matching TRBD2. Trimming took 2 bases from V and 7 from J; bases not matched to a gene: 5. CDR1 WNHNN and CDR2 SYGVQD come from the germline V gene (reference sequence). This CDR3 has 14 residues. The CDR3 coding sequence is TGCGCCAGCAGTGAGGCGGGGGTAAGGAATGAGCAGTTCTTC. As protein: CASSEAGVRNEQFF.

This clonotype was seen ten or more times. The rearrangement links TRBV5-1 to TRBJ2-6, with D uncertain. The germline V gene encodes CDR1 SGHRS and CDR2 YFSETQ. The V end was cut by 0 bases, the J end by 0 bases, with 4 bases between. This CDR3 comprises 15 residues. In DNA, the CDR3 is TGCGCCAGCAGCTTGGAAAGCTCTGGGGCCAACGTCCTGACTTTC. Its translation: CASSLESSGANVLTF.

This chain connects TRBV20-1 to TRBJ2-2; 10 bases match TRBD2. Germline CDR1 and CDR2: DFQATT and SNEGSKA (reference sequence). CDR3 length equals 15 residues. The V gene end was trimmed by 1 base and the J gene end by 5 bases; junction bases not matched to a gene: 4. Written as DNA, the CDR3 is TGCAGTGCTAGAGTAGCGGGGGGTGGAACCGGGGAGCTGTTTTTT. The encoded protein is CSARVAGGGTGELFF.

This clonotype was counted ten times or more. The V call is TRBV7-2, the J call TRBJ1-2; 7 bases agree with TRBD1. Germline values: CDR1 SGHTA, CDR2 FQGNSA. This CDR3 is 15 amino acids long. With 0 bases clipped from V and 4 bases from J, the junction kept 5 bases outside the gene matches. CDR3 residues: CASSLAGPGGYGYTF. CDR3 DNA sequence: TGTGCCAGCAGCTTAGCTGGCCCAGGGGGCTATGGCTACACCTTC.

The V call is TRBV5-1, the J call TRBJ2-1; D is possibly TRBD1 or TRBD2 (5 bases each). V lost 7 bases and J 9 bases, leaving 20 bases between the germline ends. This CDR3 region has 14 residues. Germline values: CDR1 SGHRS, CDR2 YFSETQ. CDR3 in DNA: TGCGCCAGCGGCCAGGCCCTAGGTGGGGGTGAGCAGTTCTTC. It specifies CASGQALGGGEQFF.

The CDR3 sequence: CSARTGTAGTDTQYF. DNA of the CDR3: TGCAGTGCCCGAACCGGGACTGCGGGCACAGATACGCAGTATTTT. The chain is built from TRBV20-1 and TRBJ2-3; D perhaps matches TRBD2 (6 bases). This CDR3 is 15 amino acids long. Per the germline V gene, CDR1 is DFQATT and CDR2 is SNEGSKA (reference sequence). The V and J ends lost 6 bases and 1 base respectively, with 17 bases between them.